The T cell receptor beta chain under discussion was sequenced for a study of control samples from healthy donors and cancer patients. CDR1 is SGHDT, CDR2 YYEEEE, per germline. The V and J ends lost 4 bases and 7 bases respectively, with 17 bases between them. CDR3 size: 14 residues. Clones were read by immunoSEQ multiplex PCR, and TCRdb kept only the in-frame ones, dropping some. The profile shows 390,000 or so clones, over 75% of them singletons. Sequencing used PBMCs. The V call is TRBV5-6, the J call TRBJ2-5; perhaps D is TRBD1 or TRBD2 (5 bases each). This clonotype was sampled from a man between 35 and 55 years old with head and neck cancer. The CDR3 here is CASSPGTARGTQYF. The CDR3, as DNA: TGTGCCAGCAGCCCCGGGACGGCTCGGGGGACCCAGTACTTC.